Below, 27 T cell receptor beta chains from the same sample are listed, as sequenced in a study of CD8 T cells in ankylosing spondylitis. Findings and caveats of the study: Typical of ankylosing spondylitis blood, it appeared, was a TCR beta motif of fewer than 10 highly homologous variants.

No antigens are known for them. TCRdb passed the 5' RACE reads through MiXCR, listing each CDR3 protein once. The sample lists hundreds of thousands of distinct CDR3 sequences, about 24% occurring once. Sequencing was done on a sample of blood, either unsorted or a sorted T cell fraction (not recorded which). The origin of the receptors is a male donor with ankylosing spondylitis.

J is TRBJ2-2 and V is TRBV7-8; D unclear. This CDR3 has 15 amino acids. Germline CDR1 and CDR2: SGHVS and FQNEAQ. Trimming stripped 5 bases from V and 3 bases from J, with 13 bases between. CDR3 coding DNA: TGTGCCAGCAGCCCGGACCGGCGAGACACCGGGGAGCTGTTTTTT. Translated, it gives CASSPDRRDTGELFF.

V and J are TRBV20-1 and TRBJ2-7; 8 bases line up with TRBD2. Trimming at V came to 4 bases and at J to 2 bases, leaving 7 bases not matched to a gene. CDR1 is DFQATT and CDR2 is SNEGSKA in the germline V gene (reference sequence). CDR3 length equals 14 residues. CDR3 sequence reads: CSAKGAGGAYEQYF. The CDR3 DNA reads TGCAGTGCTAAGGGCGCGGGAGGAGCCTACGAGCAGTACTTC.

This clonotype was seen a few times. This chain connects TRBV5-1 to TRBJ2-3, with 16 bases identical to TRBD2. With 3 bases clipped from V and 4 bases from J, the junction kept 2 bases outside the gene matches. This CDR3 spans 16 amino acids. Germline V gives CDR1 SGHRS, CDR2 YFSETQ. CDR3 in DNA: TGCGCCAGCAGCTCCGGGACTAGCGGGAGGGCAGATACGCAGTATTTT. Translating it yields CASSSGTSGRADTQYF.

This clonotype was seen more than once but under ten times. The CDR3 protein is CASSRTSSTGELFF. The CDR3 bases are TGTGCCAGCAGCCGGACTAGTAGCACCGGGGAGCTGTTTTTT. The rearrangement joins TRBV11-2 to TRBJ2-2; 7 bases line up with TRBD2. The length of the CDR3 is 14 residues. The germline gives CDR1 SGHAT, CDR2 FQNNGV. V dropped 5 bases and J dropped 4; count of bases not matched to a gene: 4.

A few counts support this clonotype. This sequence joins TRBV3-1 and TRBJ2-7; 10 bases line up with TRBD1. V was pared by 2 bases and J by 6 bases, with 7 bases of the junction left unmatched. This CDR3 contains 15 residues. The V gene's germline CDR1 is LGHDT and CDR2 YNNKEL (reference sequence). The CDR3 sequence: CASSQSGQGIVEQYF. CDR3 nucleotide sequence: TGTGCCAGCAGCCAATCGGGACAGGGGATCGTCGAGCAGTACTTC.

This clonotype has just a few counts. The chain employs TRBV24-1 and TRBJ2-1; no reliable D call. This CDR3 comprises 14 residues. CDR1 KGHDR and CDR2 SFDVKD come from the germline V gene. V was pared by 3 bases and J by 4 bases, with 9 bases between. CDR3 in amino acids: CATSDPSGYNEQFF. For the CDR3, the DNA is TGTGCCACCAGTGATCCCTCGGGTTACAATGAGCAGTTCTTC.

This chain connects TRBV19 to TRBJ2-1; D is perhaps TRBD1 or TRBD2 (5 bases each). Germline V gives CDR1 LNHDA, CDR2 SQIVND (reference sequence). Deletions cut 3 bases from V and 5 bases from J, with 11 bases between. The CDR3 is 14 amino acids. CDR3 nucleotide sequence: TGTGCCAGTAGTATTTTTGAGGGGCACAATGAGCAGTTCTTC. Residues: CASSIFEGHNEQFF.

V and J are TRBV18 and TRBJ1-1; D ambiguous. This CDR3 comprises 15 residues. Germline loops: CDR1 KGHSH, CDR2 LQKENI. With 3 bases removed from V and 0 bases from J, the gap between germline ends came to 11 bases. CDR3 DNA sequence: TGTGCCAGCTCACCCTCCACGGGGATGAACACTGAAGCTTTCTTT. Translation: CASSPSTGMNTEAFF.

The rearrangement links TRBV7-9 to TRBJ2-1; TRBD2 aligns across 9 bases. Trimming removed 5 bases from V and 9 bases from J; junction bases left unmatched: 5. The germline gives CDR1 SEHNR, CDR2 FQNEAQ (reference sequence). The CDR3 is made up of 13 amino acids. The CDR3 is CASSAGLASEQFF. CDR3 bases: TGTGCCAGCAGCGCGGGACTAGCCAGTGAGCAGTTCTTC.

This clonotype was found a few times. V and J are TRBV5-5 and TRBJ1-6; D is possibly TRBD1 (5 bases). Trimming pared 1 base from V and 3 bases from J, leaving 8 bases between. Germline-derived CDR1 and CDR2 are SGHKS and YYEKEE (reference sequence). The CDR3 spans 15 residues. The CDR3 reads CASSLWGDYNSPLHF. The CDR3 DNA reads as TGTGCCAGCAGCTTGTGGGGCGACTATAATTCACCCCTCCACTTT.

The rearrangement joins TRBV5-5 to TRBJ1-3, with D unresolved. In germline, CDR1 is SGHKS, CDR2 YYEKEE (reference sequence). Trimming stripped 3 bases from V and 0 bases from J, with 10 bases between. The CDR3 length is 15 residues. Here the CDR3 DNA reads TGTGCCAGCAGCTGGACCCTCAGCTCTGGAAACACCATATATTTT. As protein: CASSWTLSSGNTIYF.

There are a few counts of this clonotype. The CDR3 bases are TGCGCCAGCAGCTTGGGCGTCAGGGGGCAGGAGCAGTTCTTC. It encodes CASSLGVRGQEQFF. The chain links TRBV5-1 to TRBJ2-1; the match to TRBD1 covers 8 bases. Germline V gives CDR1 SGHRS, CDR2 YFSETQ. This CDR3 is built from 14 residues. V trimming: 0 bases; J trimming: 10 bases; junction bases outside the gene matches: 6.

The chain links TRBV7-2 to TRBJ2-5; the D is unclear. This CDR3 region has 16 residues. Germline V lookup: CDR1 SGHTA, CDR2 FQGNSA. With 5 bases removed from V and 4 bases from J, the gap between germline ends came to 20 bases. The CDR3, as DNA: TGTGCCAGCAGCCAAACATCTGGCCTAAGACGAGAGACCCAGTACTTC. This sequence encodes CASSQTSGLRRETQYF.

This clonotype was observed a few times. V usage is TRBV12-3 or TRBV12-4 and J usage is TRBJ2-3; D is ambiguous. V was clipped by 4 bases and J by 4 bases, with 12 bases between them. The CDR3 covers 14 residues. The CDR3 DNA is TGTGCCAGCAGTTCCAGGCAGGCCCCAGATACGCAGTATTTT. Translating gives CASSSRQAPDTQYF.

The rearrangement joins TRBV29-1 to TRBJ1-4, with D possibly being TRBD1 (6 bases). The V end was cut by 7 bases, the J end by 0 bases, with 18 bases between. CDR1 is SQVTM and CDR2 is ANQGSEA in the germline V gene. This CDR3 comprises 16 residues. The CDR3 is CSAKRGGSTTNEKLFF. In DNA form, the CDR3 reads TGCAGCGCCAAAAGGGGGGGTAGCACAACTAATGAAAAACTGTTTTTT. Complete variable domain (other parts from reference TRBV29-1 and TRBJ1-4): SAVISQKPSRDICQRGTSLTIQCQVDSQVTMMFWYRQQPGQSLTLIATANQGSEATYESGFVIDKFPISRPNLTFSTLTVSNMSPEDSSIYLCSAKRGGSTTNEKLFFGSGTQLSVL.

V usage is TRBV29-1 and J usage is TRBJ1-3; D is unresolved. CDR3 size: 13 residues. V was pared by 4 bases and J by 3 bases, with 10 bases between. CDR1 and CDR2 from the germline V gene are SQVTM and ANQGSEA. Here the CDR3 DNA reads TGCAGCGTTGGTTCGCAGAATGGAAACACCATATATTTT. Translation gives CSVGSQNGNTIYF.

Points on this clonotype: This could be a read error, since a much larger clone is one nucleotide away. This chain joins TRBV5-1 and TRBJ1-2; D is unclear. CDR3 size: 13 residues. Germline V gene lookup returns CDR1 SGHRS and CDR2 YFSETQ. Deletions cut 2 bases from V and 3 bases from J, with 8 bases between. This chain's CDR3 is CASSFDGYYGYTF. DNA of the CDR3: TGCGCCAGCAGCTTTGACGGATACTATGGCTACACCTTC.

This clonotype was seen a few times. The gene calls are TRBV20-1 and TRBJ1-3; a weak D match, TRBD1 (5 bases). Trimming removed 6 bases at V and 0 bases at J, with 12 bases between. Per germline, CDR1 DFQATT and CDR2 SNEGSKA (reference sequence). The CDR3 consists of 14 residues. CDR3 nucleotide sequence: TGCAGTGCCCTACAGGACTACTCTGGAAACACCATATATTTT. As protein: CSALQDYSGNTIYF.

The V call is TRBV7-9, the J call TRBJ1-2; D might be TRBD1 (6 bases). CDR3 length: 15 residues. Between the trimmed V and J ends, which lost 6 bases and 0 bases, there was a span of 14 bases. Germline CDR1 reads SEHNR; CDR2 reads FQNEAQ (reference sequence). CDR3: CASRFRGHPNYGYTF. The CDR3 DNA follows: TGTGCCAGCAGATTCAGGGGCCATCCTAACTATGGCTACACCTTC. Combining the CDR3 with reference TRBV7-9 and TRBJ1-2 gives the whole variable domain DTGVSQNPRHKITKRGQNVTFRCDPISEHNRLYWYRQTLGQGPEFLTYFQNEAQLEKSRLLSDRFSAERPKGSFSTLEIQRTEQGDSAMYLCASRFRGHPNYGYTFGSGTRLTVV.

There are a few counts of this clonotype. This rearrangement joins TRBV24-1 to TRBJ1-2; D not resolved. The CDR3 sequence is 16 residues long. Germline loops: CDR1 KGHDR, CDR2 SFDVKD. Trimming cost V 2 bases and J 2 bases, with 14 bases left between them. CDR3 DNA sequence: TGTGCCACCAGTGATTCGGCCCCTGTGAGCAACTATGGCTACACCTTC. Protein: CATSDSAPVSNYGYTF.

The chain couples TRBV7-9 to TRBJ1-1; 10 nucleotides line up with TRBD1. Germline V lookup: CDR1 SEHNR, CDR2 FQNEAQ (reference sequence). The CDR3 sequence is 13 residues long. V shed 3 bases, J shed 8 bases, and the junction held 3 bases outside the gene matches. CDR3 in DNA: TGTGCCAGCAGCTTTCGGGACAGGGGAGAAGCTTTCTTT. Its translation: CASSFRDRGEAFF.

The CDR3 sequence: CASRPRLGKETQYF. The CDR3 region has the DNA TGTGCCAGCAGACCTAGACTAGGGAAAGAGACCCAGTACTTC. The chain employs TRBV7-9 and TRBJ2-5, with TRBD2 as a possible D gene (6 bases). This CDR3 is 14 amino acids long. V was trimmed by 6 bases and J by 3 bases, leaving 14 bases between them. Per the germline V gene, CDR1 is SEHNR and CDR2 is FQNEAQ (reference sequence).

V is TRBV5-1 and J is TRBJ2-3; TRBD2 might be the D (5 bases). In germline, CDR1 is SGHRS, CDR2 YFSETQ. V lost 3 bases and J lost 3, with 11 bases in between. The length of the CDR3 is 14 residues. CDR3 sequence reads: CASSWGDETDTQYF. DNA for the CDR3: TGCGCCAGCAGCTGGGGAGACGAGACAGATACGCAGTATTTT.

The chain uses TRBV7-9 and TRBJ1-4, with 8 bases aligning to TRBD1. V was pared by 6 bases and J by 7 bases, with 16 bases of the junction left unmatched. The CDR3 sequence is 17 residues long. The germline V gene has CDR1 SEHNR and CDR2 FQNEAQ (reference sequence). CDR3 residues: CASRIEAGQASSEKLFF. In nucleotides, the CDR3 is TGTGCCAGCAGAATAGAGGCGGGACAGGCCTCTAGTGAAAAACTGTTTTTT.

V and J are TRBV5-1 and TRBJ1-1; D is unclear. Trimming shortened V by 4 bases and J by 0 bases, and 10 bases separated the two germline ends. Germline loops: CDR1 SGHRS, CDR2 YFSETQ. CDR3 length: 14 residues. This chain's CDR3 is CASSPDTMNTEAFF. The CDR3 DNA is TGCGCCAGCAGCCCAGACACCATGAACACTGAAGCTTTCTTT.

This clonotype was counted between two and nine times. The chain uses TRBV4-2 and TRBJ2-5; D is possibly TRBD2 (6 bases). CDR3 size: 14 residues. Germline CDR1 is LGHNA and CDR2 is YNFKEQ. Trimming stripped 0 bases from V and 5 bases from J, with 10 bases between. CDR3 bases: TGTGCCAGCAGCCAAGATCGGACTACCGAGACCCAGTACTTC. This gives the protein CASSQDRTTETQYF.

V and J are TRBV11-2 and TRBJ2-3, with 9 positions matching TRBD2. This CDR3 comprises 17 residues. Per the germline V gene, CDR1 is SGHAT and CDR2 is FQNNGV. The trim removed 4 bases at V and 3 bases at J, leaving 11 bases unmatched. The CDR3 loop is CASSSWYRGRATDTQYF. The CDR3 DNA sequence: TGTGCCAGCAGCTCGTGGTATCGCGGGAGGGCAACAGATACGCAGTATTTT.